This T cell receptor (beta chain) was sequenced in a study of T cell responses to AZD1222 COVID-19 vaccine. Remarks on this clone: Its specificity is unknown.

Profiled with immunoSEQ multiplex PCR; TCRdb holds only in-frame clones, not every one. Of 150,000 or so clones in the sample, 90% to 95% were seen once. The V end lost 4 bases, the J end lost 2 bases, and 9 bases lay between the germline ends. The CDR3 consists of 13 residues. Germline CDR1 reads SEHNR; CDR2 reads FQNEAQ (reference sequence). Regarding the study as a whole: Vaccine-associated CD4 TCRs spanned spike, dominant at 160-218 and 743-854. Donors were mostly white British, more females; clonal diversity possibly underestimated.

This chain connects TRBV7-9 to TRBJ2-7; D not certain. This sample comprised peripheral blood, obtained on day 0 of MenACWY control vaccination. The sequence derives from an adult in good health. CDR3 amino acids: CASSSNRAYEQYF. DNA for the CDR3: TGTGCCAGCAGCTCCAACCGGGCCTACGAGCAGTACTTC.